This T cell receptor beta chain was identified in a study of CD8+CD57+ T cells in acquired aplastic anemia. Study information: As sequenced from healthy donors, CD4+ cells averaged approximately 11 million reads.

Trimming took 3 bases from V and 6 from J, leaving 10 bases between them. CDR3 size: 13 residues. Germline lookup yields CDR1 LNHDA and CDR2 SQIVND (reference sequence). This clonotype was seen repeatedly, ten times or more. The use of genomic DNA as template underpinned the TCR beta VDJ and CDR3 profiling. TCRdb reprocessed the reads with MiXCR, giving one entry per CDR3 protein. This table holds under 150,000 distinct CDR3 sequences, roughly two fifths found once. J is TRBJ2-3 and V is TRBV19, with a possible D match to TRBD2 (6 bases). Sequenced sample: sorted CD4+, CD8+, or CD8+CD57+ T cells (not recorded which) from PBMCs. The receptor's source is a human donor in good health, serving as a control. The CDR3 nucleotides are TGTGCCAGTAGTATGTTAGGAGGGGATACGCAGTATTTT. It codes for CASSMLGGDTQYF.